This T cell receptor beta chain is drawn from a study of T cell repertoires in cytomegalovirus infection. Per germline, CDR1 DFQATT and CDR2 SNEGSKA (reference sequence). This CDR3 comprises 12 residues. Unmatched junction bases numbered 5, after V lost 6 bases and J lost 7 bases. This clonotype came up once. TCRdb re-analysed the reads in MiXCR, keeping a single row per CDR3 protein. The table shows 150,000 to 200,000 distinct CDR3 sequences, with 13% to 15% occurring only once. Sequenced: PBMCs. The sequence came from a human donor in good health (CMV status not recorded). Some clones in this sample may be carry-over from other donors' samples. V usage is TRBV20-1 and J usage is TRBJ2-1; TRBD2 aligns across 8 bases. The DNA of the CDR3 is TGCAGTGCAATCGGGACTAGGAATGAGCAGTTCTTC. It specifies CSAIGTRNEQFF.